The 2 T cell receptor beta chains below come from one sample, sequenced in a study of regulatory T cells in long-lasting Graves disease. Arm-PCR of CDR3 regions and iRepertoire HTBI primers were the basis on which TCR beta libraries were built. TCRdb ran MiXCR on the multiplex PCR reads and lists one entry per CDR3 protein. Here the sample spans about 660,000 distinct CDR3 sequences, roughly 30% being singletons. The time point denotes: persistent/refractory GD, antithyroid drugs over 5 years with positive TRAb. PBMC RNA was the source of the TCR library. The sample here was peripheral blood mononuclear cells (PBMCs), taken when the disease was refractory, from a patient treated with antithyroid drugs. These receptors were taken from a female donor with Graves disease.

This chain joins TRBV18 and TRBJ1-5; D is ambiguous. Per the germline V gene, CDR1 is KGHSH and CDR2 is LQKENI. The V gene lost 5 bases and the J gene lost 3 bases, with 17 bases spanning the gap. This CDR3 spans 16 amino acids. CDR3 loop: CASSSGSGSINQPQHF. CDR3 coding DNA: TGTGCCAGCTCATCTGGGAGCGGCAGCATCAATCAGCCCCAGCATTTT.

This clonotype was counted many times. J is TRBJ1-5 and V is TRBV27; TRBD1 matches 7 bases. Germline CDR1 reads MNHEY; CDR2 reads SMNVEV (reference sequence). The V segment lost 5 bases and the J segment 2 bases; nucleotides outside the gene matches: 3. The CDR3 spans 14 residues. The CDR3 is CASSADRGNQPQHF. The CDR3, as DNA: TGTGCCAGCAGTGCAGACAGGGGCAATCAGCCCCAGCATTTT.